The 10 T cell receptor beta chains below come from one sample, sequenced in a study of T cell repertoires in cytomegalovirus infection. These receptors have no identified antigens. TCRdb used MiXCR to reprocess the reads, holding one entry per CDR3 protein. The repertoire consists of roughly 500,000 distinct CDR3 sequences, with 30% to 40% occurring once and the leading ten covering roughly 15%. This specimen consisted of cultured PBMCs, obtained from culture after CMV antigen stimulation. These receptors all come from a human donor in good health (CMV status not recorded). Some clones in this sample may be carry-over from other donors' samples.

The chain has TRBV2 and TRBJ2-3, with D tentatively TRBD2 (6 bases). Trimming took off 8 bases at V and 8 bases at J, with 23 bases between the two ends. The CDR3 totals 15 residues. CDR1 SNHLY and CDR2 FYNNEI come from the germline V gene. The CDR3 DNA reads as TGTGCCAGCTCGTGGGACTCGTCGTTTTGGGGTACGCAGTATTTT. Translated: CASSWDSSFWGTQYF.

J is TRBJ2-1 and V is TRBV2, with TRBD2 matching over 7 bases. Looked up from germline, CDR1 is SNHLY and CDR2 is FYNNEI. With V trimmed by 6 bases and J by 1 base, 9 bases remained unmatched. This CDR3 has 16 amino acids. The CDR3 spells CASRRPGLPSYNEQFF. CDR3 sequence (DNA): TGTGCCAGCAGGAGACCGGGACTACCTTCCTACAATGAGCAGTTCTTC.

This clonotype has at least ten counts. This chain joins TRBV7-3 and TRBJ2-7; weak D call: TRBD2 (6 bases). CDR3 length: 17 residues. Germline assignment: CDR1 SGHTA and CDR2 FQGTGA. Trimming removed 5 bases from V and 1 base from J, with 21 bases in between. For the CDR3, the DNA is TGTGCCAGCAGCCCCGGAGGGGCCAAGGGTTTGTCCTACGAGCAGTACTTC. The encoded protein is CASSPGGAKGLSYEQYF.

In its sample, this clonotype was seen once. J is TRBJ1-6 and V is TRBV2; D may be TRBD1 (6 bases). The CDR3 is 15 amino acids. Looked up from germline, CDR1 is SNHLY and CDR2 is FYNNEI. V dropped 7 bases and J dropped 0 bases, with 10 bases sitting between them. CDR3 nucleotide sequence: TGTGCCAGCATGAGGGACAACTCCTATAATTCACCCCTCCACTTT. This translates into CASMRDNSYNSPLHF.

The chain carries TRBV10-3 and TRBJ2-3; no definite D call. This CDR3 spans 13 amino acids. Trimming took off 4 bases at V and 0 bases at J, with 5 bases between the two ends. The V gene's germline CDR1 is ENHRY and CDR2 SYGVKD. This CDR3 reads CAISGDSTDTQYF. The CDR3 nucleotides read TGTGCCATCAGTGGTGACAGCACAGATACGCAGTATTTT.

The genes are TRBV5-8 and TRBJ2-5, with TRBD2 as a possible D gene (6 bases). The CDR3 length is 15 residues. Trimming pared 0 bases from V and 5 bases from J, leaving 14 bases between. Germline lookup yields CDR1 SGHTS and CDR2 YDEGEE. The CDR3: CASSLGVADGETQYF. The CDR3 DNA reads TGTGCCAGCAGCTTGGGAGTAGCGGATGGGGAGACCCAGTACTTC.

This chain links TRBV4-3 with TRBJ2-3; 8 nucleotides match TRBD2. CDR1 LGHNA and CDR2 YSLEER come from the germline V gene. The trim removed 4 bases at V and 6 bases at J, leaving 12 bases unmatched. The CDR3 loop spans 16 amino acids. CDR3 amino acids: CASSPLTIGGRDTQYF. DNA for the CDR3: TGCGCCAGCAGCCCGCTAACCATCGGCGGGAGGGATACGCAGTATTTT.

The table lists this clonotype with a few counts. The chain carries TRBV12-3 or TRBV12-4 and TRBJ1-2; TRBD1 is a possible D gene (5 bases). V was cut by 2 bases and J by 0 bases, with 7 bases left in between. The CDR3 consists of 14 residues. CDR3 DNA sequence: TGTGCCAGCAGTTTACTGGGGCCTAACTATGGCTACACCTTC. Protein: CASSLLGPNYGYTF.

V and J are TRBV6-2 or TRBV6-3 and TRBJ2-7, with 13 bases identical to TRBD2. The CDR3 length is 16 residues. The germline CDR1 and CDR2 sequences are MNHEY and SVGEGT. The junction had 4 bases not matched to a gene; V was cut back by 2 bases and J by 3 bases. The CDR3 sequence: CASSYPGLAGYYEQYF. The CDR3 bases are TGTGCCAGCAGTTACCCGGGACTAGCGGGATACTACGAGCAGTACTTC.

This clonotype was observed a few times. The rearrangement links TRBV4-1 to TRBJ2-5; D is unresolved. Germline lookup yields CDR1 MGHRA and CDR2 YSYEKL. V lost 1 base, J lost 3 bases, and 15 bases lay in between. The CDR3 length is 16 residues. CDR3: CASSQVRQEREETQYF. The DNA for the CDR3 is TGCGCCAGCAGCCAAGTACGGCAGGAAAGGGAAGAGACCCAGTACTTC.